This T cell receptor beta chain derives from a study of blood T cell repertoires in COVID-19 (TCRdb year 2020). The study in broad terms: The collaborator samples originated in the United States, Italy and Spain and spanned the acute and convalescent phases of COVID-19. Where available, HLA class I and class II types were obtained from metadata supplied by the sample provider rather than from assay-based typing. Nearly every sample came with metadata listing a de-identified subject ID, COVID-19 status, age in years and sex. Deeply sampled blood TCRbeta repertoires from subjects exposed to, actively infected with, or recovered from COVID-19 were included in the dataset. The prospective study material was composed of cDNA or gDNA derived from T cells, B-cell-depleted T cells, or PBMCs. Samples came from the ongoing ImmuneRACE study (first 160 participants) plus 1,254 subjects from 6 global collaborators. The repertoires were released in a freely available public database meant as a resource for research on the immune response to SARS-CoV-2. General conclusions and limits of the study: How much clinical and demographic metadata was included differed by source and by participant, and the metadata was provided uncurated.

The immunoSEQ Assay, a bias-controlled multiplex PCR, was used to amplify TCRbeta CDR3 regions from genomic DNA. Per the authors' processing: The number of nucleated cells in each sample was estimated by amplification of reference gene primers within the assay. To quantify the absolute abundance of each unique TCRbeta CDR3 rearrangement, sequence reads were collapsed and filtered. Productive Simpson clonality was computed per sample as the square root of Simpson's diversity index over productive rearrangements. Held by TCRdb, this immuneACCESS table contains in-frame sequences only and omits some clones. Under half of the omission traces to an unresolved V gene where checked; the cause of the rest is unknown. V and J calls and clone size come straight from that table; D and trimming were deduced from the DNA. The sample table shows 140,000 to 150,000 clones, and around 86% are seen once. The ten top clones hold approximately 6.2% of the sample.

Trimming takes 2 bases off V and 7 bases off J; junction bases not matched to a gene: 6. Sequences MNHEY (CDR1) and SVGAGI (CDR2) are obtained from the germline V gene. The CDR3 runs 14 amino acids, cysteine and phenylalanine included. CDR3 DNA is the only sequence kept; it has 42 bases, read in frame from the first base. Each collaborating institution followed its own protocols to collect whole blood in K2EDTA tubes. For TCRbeta analysis, collaborators shipped samples in one of three forms: frozen whole blood, isolated PBMCs, or DNA extracted from either of those sample types. As to this clone: Its antigen remains unidentified. Qualities for individual bases were not recorded, and no much larger clone is one base off.

The source is an elderly man with acute or convalescent COVID-19. What was sequenced was peripheral blood. Recombination connected TRBV6-5 to TRBJ1-2; 8 junctional bases match TRBD1. The DNA reads as follows: TGTGCCAGCAGTTACACCGACAGGGGAGGTGGCTACACCTTC. Its translation reads: CASSYTDRGGGYTF.